This T cell receptor beta chain was sequenced in a study of identical twins. TCRdb re-analysed the 5' RACE reads in MiXCR, keeping a single row per CDR3 protein. The sample records around 530,000 distinct CDR3 sequences, over 12% being singletons. The CDR3 covers 16 residues. V was pared by 4 bases and J by 3 bases, with 8 bases of the junction left unmatched. Germline CDR1 and CDR2: MGHRA and YSYEKL. The same data also went into a second study, on yellow fever vaccine responses in identical twins.

The rearrangement joins TRBV4-1 to TRBJ2-3, with 9 bases aligning to TRBD2. The receptor comes from a woman aged 18 to 35 in good health. The sample consisted of CD4+ T cells sorted from blood. The CDR3 sequence: CASSPFQREVTDTQYF. The CDR3 DNA is TGCGCCAGCAGCCCCTTCCAGCGGGAGGTAACAGATACGCAGTATTTT.